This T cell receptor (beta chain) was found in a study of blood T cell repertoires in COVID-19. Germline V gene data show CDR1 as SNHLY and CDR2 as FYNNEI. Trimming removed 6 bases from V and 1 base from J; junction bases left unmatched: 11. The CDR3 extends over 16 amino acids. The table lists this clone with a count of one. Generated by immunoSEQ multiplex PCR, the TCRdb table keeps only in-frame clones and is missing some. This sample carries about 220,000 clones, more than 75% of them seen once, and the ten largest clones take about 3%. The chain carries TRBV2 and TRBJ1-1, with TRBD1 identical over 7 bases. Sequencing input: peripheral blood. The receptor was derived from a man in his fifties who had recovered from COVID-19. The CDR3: CASRPRGQVGNTEAFF. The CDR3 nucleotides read TGTGCCAGCAGGCCCCGCGGACAGGTCGGGAACACTGAAGCTTTCTTT.